This TCR beta chain emerged from a study of blood T cells in healthy people across ages. Of note for this clonotype: Its antigen is unidentified.

Trimming removed 5 bases at V and 5 bases at J, with 24 bases between. This CDR3 contains 17 residues. The germline V gene encodes CDR1 PRHDT and CDR2 FYEKMQ (reference sequence). Primed by a sample-barcoded 5' primer and a J-beta primer mix, a second PCR proceeded for about 7 to 12 cycles. TCRdb re-analysed the 5' RACE reads in MiXCR, keeping a single row per CDR3 protein. The repertoire consists of 2 million or so distinct CDR3 sequences, with 49% occurring once and the leading ten covering more than 2%. Study-wide results and limits: The CMV status of each donor remained undetermined, and this could have confounded shifts in expanded clonotypes. Strongly correlated with naive T cell percentage was TCR beta diversity.

Source material: blood. The clonotype was recovered from a woman between 35 and 50 years old in good health. This sequence joins TRBV13 and TRBJ2-5, with TRBD2 as a possible D gene (6 bases). CDR3 nucleotides: TGTGCCAGCAGCCGCCCTACTAGCTCGTGGATGGCGGAGACCCAGTACTTC. Translating gives CASSRPTSSWMAETQYF. The full variable domain, completed using reference TRBV13 and TRBJ2-5, is AAGVIQSPRHLIKEKRETATLKCYPIPRHDTVYWYQQGPGQDPQFLISFYEKMQSDKGSIPDRFSAQQFSDYHSELNMSSLELGDSALYFCASSRPTSSWMAETQYFGPGTRLLVL.